This record covers a single TCR beta chain. Its antigen is unidentified. The data were obtained in a study of beta chain features in type 1 diabetes. Turning to the study itself: Age, gender and cell yields were alike across patients and healthy donors. Study-level results: Shortening that was moderate but significant affected the TCRB CDR3s of Type 1 diabetes patients in all four CD4+ subsets.

The purity of all sorted populations exceeded 95%. TCRB transcripts that were expressed got sequenced, as all of the isolated RNA had been reverse transcribed. Method: immunoSEQ multiplex PCR; TCRdb's copy keeps in-frame clones and lacks some. The sample lists fewer than 550,000 clones, 9.5% to 12% seen once, with 0.04% to 0.05% in the top ten. The CDR3 length is 15 residues. Trimming cost V 0 bases and J 9 bases; bases outside gene matches: 4. Germline CDR1 SGHTA, CDR2 FQGTGA. Sequenced material: naive CD4+ T cells from blood. The V and J genes are TRBV7-3 and TRBJ1-6; 8 bases are a match to TRBD1. This clonotype was obtained from a woman between 18 and 30 years old in good health. The CDR3 spells CASSLTGQGLSPLHF. CDR3 in DNA: TGTGCCAGCAGCTTAACCGGACAGGGACTTTCACCCCTCCACTTT.